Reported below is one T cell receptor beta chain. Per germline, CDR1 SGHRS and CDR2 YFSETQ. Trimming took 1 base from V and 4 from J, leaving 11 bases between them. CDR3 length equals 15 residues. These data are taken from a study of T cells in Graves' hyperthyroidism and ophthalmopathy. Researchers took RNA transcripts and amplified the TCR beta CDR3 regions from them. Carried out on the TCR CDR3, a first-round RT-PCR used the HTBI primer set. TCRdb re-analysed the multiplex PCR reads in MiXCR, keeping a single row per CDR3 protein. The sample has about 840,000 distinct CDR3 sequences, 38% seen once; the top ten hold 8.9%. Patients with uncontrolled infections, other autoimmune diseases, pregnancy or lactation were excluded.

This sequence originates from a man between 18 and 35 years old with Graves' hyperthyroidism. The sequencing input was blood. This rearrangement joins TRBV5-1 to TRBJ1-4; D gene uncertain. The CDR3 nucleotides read TGCGCCAGCAGCTTGAGATCGGGATTTAATGAAAAACTGTTTTTT. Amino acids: CASSLRSGFNEKLFF.